The entry below describes one T cell receptor (beta chain). Its antigen is still unknown. There are no base qualities to consult, and no much larger clone falls within one base. This record comes from a study of human T cells and chemical hapten exposure (dated by TCRdb to about 2021). Background on the whole study: For sensitization, 2% DPC in acetone was applied to a roughly 2 cm by roughly 2 cm area of upper inner arm skin. Throughout the approximately 22-week study period, patients were also given weekly therapeutic DPC doses on the scalp. Patch tests used Finn chambers with 0.01% DPC on the upper back, scored after 6 days by International Contact Dermatitis Research Group standards. The patient cohort, mostly female, included alopecia areata with under or over 50% scalp involvement, alopecia totalis and alopecia universalis. The libraries were sequenced as a pool, and the TCR yield per sample differed mostly because of small variations in library volumes within the pool. The study tracked peripheral blood TCR repertoire changes in vivo during primary and secondary sensitization to the hapten diphenylcyclopropenone (DPC) in alopecia patients. Patient blood was sampled pre-sensitization (week 0) and at 2, 6 and about 24 weeks after DPC sensitization. Approximately 30 alopecia patients provided blood for TCR sequencing at one to four time points (pre-sensitization, 2, 6 and 24 weeks).

General findings and caveats noted by the study authors: Patch test score was positively correlated with the number of PT1 expanded TCRs, with significance at thresholds 8, 16 and 32 but not at 4. Expanded TCRs formed significantly more large CDR3 similarity clusters than pre-sensitization or healthy control sets, consistent with antigen-driven responses. After repeated subsampling, the strength of the expansion versus patch-test correlation and the threshold at which it became significant changed. Because every patient had alopecia, a presumed autoimmune disease, the patients' immune response might differ from that of healthy individuals. No change with DPC sensitization was found in the number of TCRs above 1 in 1000 frequency, and no evidence of global repertoire structure alterations was found.

Libraries were prepared through RACE. Sequencing relied on a NextSeq 500. Library preparation attached unique molecular identifiers to individual cDNA molecules for quantitative, reproducible TCR counting. For every blood RNA sample, sequencing covered both the TCR alpha and TCR beta chains. The authors processed their data as follows. The median number of TCRs per sample was some 100,000, ranging from roughly 20,000 to 700,000. V, J and CDR3 annotation of the TCR reads was carried out using the Decombinator software suite. For PS versus PT1 abundance plots, all samples were subsampled to the same number of TCRs (28,000). Expanded TCRs were defined as absent before sensitization and observed at least eight times at the 2-week time point. TCRdb passed the public sequencing reads through fastp at Q25 and MiXCR, retaining productive beta sequences. Here each entry gathers all rows of one CDR3 protein and keeps the most common genes and DNA. These V and J calls derive from TCRdb rather than the authors' analysis. The sample table contains 95,000 to 150,000 distinct CDR3 sequences; only one count was recorded for about 10% of them. The top ten clones comprise approximately 2.5% of the sample.

Trimming removed 6 bases from V and 2 bases from J; the gene matches leave 5 bases unexplained. From cysteine to phenylalanine, the CDR3 is 14 amino acids long. The CDR3 DNA has 42 bases and is translated from base 1. The time point label corresponds to: patch test 3, about 24 weeks after DPC sensitization. The treatment or condition label corresponds to: therapeutic diphenylcyclopropenone sensitization with weekly scalp DPC. At every patch-test visit, the blood draw took place before the patch test was put on. Patients were eligible if aged 18 to 70, diagnosed with alopecia and judged suitable for DPC therapy, and pregnant patients were excluded. Total RNA was extracted from unfractionated whole blood collected in Tempus Blood RNA tubes.

The clonotype was recovered from a woman in her forties or fifties with alopecia areata. Some clones in this sample may be carry-over from other donors' samples. The chain joins TRBV12-3 or TRBV12-4 to TRBJ2-3, with 7 bases in between that match TRBD2. The sample was whole blood, taken in connection with sensitization to the hapten diphenylcyclopropenone (DPC). In nucleotides, the sequence is TGTGCCAGCAGAGAAGCGGGGTCCACAGATACGCAGTATTTT. This codes for CASREAGSTDTQYF.